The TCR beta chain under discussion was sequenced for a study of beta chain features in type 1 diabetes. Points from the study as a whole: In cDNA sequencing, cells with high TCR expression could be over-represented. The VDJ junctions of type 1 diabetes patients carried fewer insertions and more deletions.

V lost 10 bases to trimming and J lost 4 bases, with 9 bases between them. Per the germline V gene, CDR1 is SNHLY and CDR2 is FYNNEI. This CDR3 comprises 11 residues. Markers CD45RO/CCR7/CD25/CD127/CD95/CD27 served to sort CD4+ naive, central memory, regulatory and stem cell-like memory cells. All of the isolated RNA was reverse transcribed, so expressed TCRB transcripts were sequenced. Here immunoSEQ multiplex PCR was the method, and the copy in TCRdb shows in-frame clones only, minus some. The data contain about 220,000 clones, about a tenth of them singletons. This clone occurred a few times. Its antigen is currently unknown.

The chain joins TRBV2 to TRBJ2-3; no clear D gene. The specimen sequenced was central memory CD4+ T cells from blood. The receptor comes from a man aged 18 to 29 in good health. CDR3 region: CAISRSDTQYF. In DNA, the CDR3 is TGTGCCATATCTAGGTCAGATACGCAGTATTTT.